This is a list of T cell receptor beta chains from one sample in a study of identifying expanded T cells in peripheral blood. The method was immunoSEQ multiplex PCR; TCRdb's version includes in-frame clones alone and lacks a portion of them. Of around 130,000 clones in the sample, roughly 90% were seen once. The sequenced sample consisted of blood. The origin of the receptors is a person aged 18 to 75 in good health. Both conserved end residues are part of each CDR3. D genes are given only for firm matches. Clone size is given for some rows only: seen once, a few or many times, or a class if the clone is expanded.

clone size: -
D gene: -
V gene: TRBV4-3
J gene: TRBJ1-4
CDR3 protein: CASSHVGATNEKLFF
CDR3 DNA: TGCGCCAGCAGCCATGTAGGAGCAACTAATGAAAAACTGTTTTTT

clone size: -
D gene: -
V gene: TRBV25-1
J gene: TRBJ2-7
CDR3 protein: CASSTGSYEQYF
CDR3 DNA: TGTGCCAGCAGTACGGGCTCCTACGAGCAGTACTTC

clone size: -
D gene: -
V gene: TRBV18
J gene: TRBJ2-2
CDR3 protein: CASSPLLEELFF
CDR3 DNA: TGTGCCAGCTCGCCCCTACTGGAGGAGCTGTTTTTT

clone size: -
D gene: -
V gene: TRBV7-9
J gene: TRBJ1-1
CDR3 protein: CASSLGTEAFF
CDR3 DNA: TGTGCCAGCAGCCTGGGGACTGAAGCTTTCTTT

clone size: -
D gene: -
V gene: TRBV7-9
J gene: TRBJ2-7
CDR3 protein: CASSAGLFSYEQYF
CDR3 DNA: TGTGCCAGCAGCGCGGGACTCTTCTCCTACGAGCAGTACTTC

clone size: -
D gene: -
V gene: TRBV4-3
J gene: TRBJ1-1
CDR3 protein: CASSQESAMNTEAFF
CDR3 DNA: TGCGCCAGCAGCCAAGAGTCGGCCATGAACACTGAAGCTTTCTTT

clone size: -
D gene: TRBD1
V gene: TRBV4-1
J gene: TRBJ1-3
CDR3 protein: CASSQWDSYSGNTIYF
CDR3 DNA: TGCGCCAGCAGCCAATGGGACAGCTACTCTGGAAACACCATATATTTT

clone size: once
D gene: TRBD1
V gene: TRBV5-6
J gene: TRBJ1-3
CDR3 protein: CASSRTGVGNTIYF
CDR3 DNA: TGTGCCAGCAGCCGGACAGGGGTAGGAAACACCATATATTTT

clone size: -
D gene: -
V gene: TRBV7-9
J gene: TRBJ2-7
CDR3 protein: CASHSAVVGYEQYF
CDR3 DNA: TGTGCCAGCCACTCGGCAGTCGTTGGGTACGAGCAGTACTTC

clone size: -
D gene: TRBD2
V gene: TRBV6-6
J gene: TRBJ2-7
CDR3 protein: CAARPGTSGAGEQYF
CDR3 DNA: TGTGCCGCGAGACCCGGGACTAGCGGGGCTGGGGAGCAGTACTTC

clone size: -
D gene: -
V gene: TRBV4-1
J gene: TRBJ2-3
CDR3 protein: CASSPLGGGDTQYF
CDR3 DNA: TGCGCCAGCAGCCCCCTCGGGGGAGGAGATACGCAGTATTTT

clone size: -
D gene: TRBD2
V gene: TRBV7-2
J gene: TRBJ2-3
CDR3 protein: CASSSGWGGGLTDTQYF
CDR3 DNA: TGTGCCAGCAGCAGCGGATGGGGCGGGGGGTTAACAGATACGCAGTATTTT

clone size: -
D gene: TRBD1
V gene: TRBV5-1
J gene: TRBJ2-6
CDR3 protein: CASSWGTGSQKAVSGANVLTF
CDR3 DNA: TGCGCCAGCAGCTGGGGGACAGGCTCGCAAAAAGCCGTATCTGGGGCCAACGTCCTGACTTTC

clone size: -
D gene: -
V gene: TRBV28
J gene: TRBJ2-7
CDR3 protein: CASISRGEQYF
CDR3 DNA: TGTGCCAGCATTAGTAGGGGTGAGCAGTACTTC

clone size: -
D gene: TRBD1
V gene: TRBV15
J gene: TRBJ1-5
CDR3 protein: CATSKQGGTQPQHF
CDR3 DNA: TGTGCCACCAGCAAGCAGGGGGGGACGCAGCCCCAGCATTTT

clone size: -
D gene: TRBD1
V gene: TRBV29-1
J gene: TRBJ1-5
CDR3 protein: CSAGAGGAGQPQHF
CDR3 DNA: TGCAGCGCCGGGGCAGGGGGCGCAGGTCAGCCCCAGCATTTT

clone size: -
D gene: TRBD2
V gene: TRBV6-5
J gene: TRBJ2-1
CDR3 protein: CASRIQRGHNEQFF
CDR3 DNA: TGTGCCTCCCGAATCCAGCGGGGACACAATGAGCAGTTCTTC

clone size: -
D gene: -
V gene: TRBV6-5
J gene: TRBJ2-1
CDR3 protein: CASSKVGKGSEFF
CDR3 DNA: -

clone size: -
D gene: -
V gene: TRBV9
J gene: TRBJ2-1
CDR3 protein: CASSVLSREEQFF
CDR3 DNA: TGTGCCAGCAGCGTACTGTCCCGGGAGGAGCAGTTCTTC

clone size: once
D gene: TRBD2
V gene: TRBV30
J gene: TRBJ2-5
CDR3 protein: CAWSDREDETQYF
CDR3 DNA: TGTGCCTGGAGTGACCGGGAGGATGAGACCCAGTACTTC

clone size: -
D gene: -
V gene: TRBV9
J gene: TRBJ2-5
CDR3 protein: CASSVGVASPETQYF
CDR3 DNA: TGTGCCAGCAGCGTAGGAGTCGCTAGCCCAGAGACCCAGTACTTC

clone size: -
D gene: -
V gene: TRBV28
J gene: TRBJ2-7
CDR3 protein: CASSLAELHEQYF
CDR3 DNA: TGTGCCAGCAGTTTGGCTGAGCTCCACGAGCAGTACTTC

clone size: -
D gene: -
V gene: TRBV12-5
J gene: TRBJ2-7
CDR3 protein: CASGSYTGPSYEQYF
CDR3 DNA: TGTGCTAGTGGTTCTTATACAGGACCCTCCTACGAGCAGTACTTC

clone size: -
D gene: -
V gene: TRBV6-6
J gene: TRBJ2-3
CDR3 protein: CASRSGVTSTDTQYF
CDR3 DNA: TGTGCCAGCAGATCGGGCGTTACTAGCACAGATACGCAGTATTTT

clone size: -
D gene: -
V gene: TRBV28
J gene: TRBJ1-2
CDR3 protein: CASSDSYGYTF
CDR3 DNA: TGTGCCAGCTCCGACAGCTATGGCTACACCTTC

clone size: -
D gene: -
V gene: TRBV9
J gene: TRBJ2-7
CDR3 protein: CASSVGGVTSYEQYF
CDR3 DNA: TGTGCCAGCAGCGTAGGCGGGGTTACTTCCTACGAGCAGTACTTC

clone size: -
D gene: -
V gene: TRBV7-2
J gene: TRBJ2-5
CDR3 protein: CASSWGRETQYF
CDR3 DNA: TGTGCCAGCAGCTGGGGACGGGAGACCCAGTACTTC

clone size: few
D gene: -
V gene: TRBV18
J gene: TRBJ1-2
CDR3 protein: CASSPPSGSDYGYTF
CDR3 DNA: TGTGCCAGCTCACCACCGTCAGGGAGTGACTATGGCTACACCTTC

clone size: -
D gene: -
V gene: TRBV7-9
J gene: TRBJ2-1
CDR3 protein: CASSTLGGHEQFF
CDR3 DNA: TGTGCCAGCAGCACCCTCGGGGGCCATGAGCAGTTCTTC

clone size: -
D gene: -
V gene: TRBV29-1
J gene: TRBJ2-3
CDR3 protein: CSGYGQGYTDTQYF
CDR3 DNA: TGCAGCGGGTATGGGCAGGGCTACACAGATACGCAGTATTTT

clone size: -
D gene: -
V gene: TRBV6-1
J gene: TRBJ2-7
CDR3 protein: CASSEGPSYEQYF
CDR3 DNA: TGTGCCAGCAGTGAAGGGCCTTCCTACGAGCAGTACTTC

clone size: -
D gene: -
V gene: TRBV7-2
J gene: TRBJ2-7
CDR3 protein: CASSLMNSYEQYF
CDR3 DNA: TGTGCCAGCAGCTTAATGAACAGCTACGAGCAGTACTTC

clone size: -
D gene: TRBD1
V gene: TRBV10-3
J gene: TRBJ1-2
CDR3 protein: CAIRPNRGQEGKGYTF
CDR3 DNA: TGTGCCATCAGGCCCAACAGGGGGCAGGAGGGGAAGGGCTACACCTTC

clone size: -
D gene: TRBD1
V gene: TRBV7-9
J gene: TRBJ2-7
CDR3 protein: CASSFRGQGYEQYF
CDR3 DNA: TGTGCCAGCAGCTTTCGGGGACAGGGTTACGAGCAGTACTTC

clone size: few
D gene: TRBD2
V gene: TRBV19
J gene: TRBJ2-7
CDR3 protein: CASSMETSGTTEQYF
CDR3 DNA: TGTGCCAGTAGTATGGAAACTAGCGGTACCACCGAGCAGTACTTC

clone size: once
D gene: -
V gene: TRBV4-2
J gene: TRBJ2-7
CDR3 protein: CASSQDTGLYEQYF
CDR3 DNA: TGTGCCAGCAGCCAAGACACAGGGTTGTACGAGCAGTACTTC

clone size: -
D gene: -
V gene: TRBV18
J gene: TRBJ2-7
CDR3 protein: CASSLTAEEQYF
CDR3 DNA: TGTGCCAGCTCACTAACAGCGGAGGAGCAGTACTTC

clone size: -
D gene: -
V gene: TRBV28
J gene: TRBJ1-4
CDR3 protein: CASSLGDTLYGKLFF
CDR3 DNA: TGTGCCAGCAGTTTAGGGGACACCCTCTACGGAAAACTGTTTTTT

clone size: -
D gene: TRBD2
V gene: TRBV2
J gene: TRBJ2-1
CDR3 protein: CASSGVGTRQFF
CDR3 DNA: TGTGCCAGCAGTGGAGTGGGGACTAGGCAGTTCTTC

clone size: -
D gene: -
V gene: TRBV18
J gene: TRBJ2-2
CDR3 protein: CASSPGTSRNTGELFF
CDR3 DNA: TGTGCCAGCTCACCGGGGACATCGAGGAACACCGGGGAGCTGTTTTTT

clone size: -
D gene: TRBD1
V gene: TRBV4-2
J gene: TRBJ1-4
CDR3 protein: CASSFDRGYEKLFF
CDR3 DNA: TGTGCCAGCAGTTTCGACAGGGGGTATGAAAAACTGTTTTTT

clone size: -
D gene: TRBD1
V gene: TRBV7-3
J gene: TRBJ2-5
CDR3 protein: CASSLGGGQGGETQYF
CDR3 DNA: TGTGCCAGCAGCTTAGGGGGAGGACAGGGCGGTGAGACCCAGTACTTC

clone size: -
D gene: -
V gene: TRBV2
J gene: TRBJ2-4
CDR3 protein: CASSEGLGNIQYF
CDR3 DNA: TGTGCCAGCAGTGAGGGACTCGGAAACATTCAGTACTTC

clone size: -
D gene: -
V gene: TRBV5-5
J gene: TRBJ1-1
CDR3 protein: CASSAGGFQDTEAFF
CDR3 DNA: TGTGCCAGCAGCGCGGGTGGGTTCCAGGACACTGAAGCTTTCTTT

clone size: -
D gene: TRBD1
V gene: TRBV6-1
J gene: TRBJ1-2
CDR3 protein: CASRKTGGSYGYTF
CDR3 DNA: TGTGCCAGCAGGAAGACAGGGGGCAGCTATGGCTACACCTTC

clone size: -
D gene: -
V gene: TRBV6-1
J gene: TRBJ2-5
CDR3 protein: CASSVFVGGSQETQYF
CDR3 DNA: TGTGCCAGCAGTGTCTTCGTTGGCGGATCCCAAGAGACCCAGTACTTC

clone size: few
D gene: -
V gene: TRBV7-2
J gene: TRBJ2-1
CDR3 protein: CASSLAQGGNEQFF
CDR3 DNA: TGTGCCAGCAGCTTAGCCCAAGGCGGGAATGAGCAGTTCTTC

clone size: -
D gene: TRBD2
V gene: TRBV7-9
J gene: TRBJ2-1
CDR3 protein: CASSSLAGSSYNEQFF
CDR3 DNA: TGTGCCAGCAGCTCCTTAGCGGGCAGCTCCTACAATGAGCAGTTCTTC

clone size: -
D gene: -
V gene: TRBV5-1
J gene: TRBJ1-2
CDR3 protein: CASSLTEGHYGYTF
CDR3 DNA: TGCGCCAGCAGCTTGACCGAGGGGCACTATGGCTACACCTTC

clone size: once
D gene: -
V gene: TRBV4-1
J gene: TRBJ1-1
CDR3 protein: CASSQDRRLNTEAFF
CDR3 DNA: TGCGCCAGCAGCCAAGATAGGCGGTTGAACACTGAAGCTTTCTTT

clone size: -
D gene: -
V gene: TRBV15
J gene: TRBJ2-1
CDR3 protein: CATSSLGPQYLNEQFF
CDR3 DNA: TGTGCCACCAGCTCCTTGGGACCCCAGTATCTTAATGAGCAGTTCTTC

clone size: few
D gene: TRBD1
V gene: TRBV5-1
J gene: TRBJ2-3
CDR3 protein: CASSLGGQGPDTQYF
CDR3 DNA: TGCGCCAGCAGCTTAGGGGGACAGGGTCCAGATACGCAGTATTTT

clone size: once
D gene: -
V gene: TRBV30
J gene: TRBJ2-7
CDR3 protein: CAWSVRHLSSYEQYF
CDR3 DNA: TGTGCCTGGAGTGTGCGACATCTGAGCTCCTACGAGCAGTACTTC

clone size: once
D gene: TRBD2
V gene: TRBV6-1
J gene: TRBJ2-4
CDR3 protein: CASIGELAGGIQYF
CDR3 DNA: TGTGCCAGCATAGGGGAGCTAGCGGGGGGAATTCAGTACTTC

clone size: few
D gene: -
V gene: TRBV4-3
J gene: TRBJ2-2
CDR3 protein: CASSQDYQVNGELFF
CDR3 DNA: TGCGCCAGCAGCCAAGACTATCAGGTTAACGGGGAGCTGTTTTTT